A selection of T cell receptor beta chains follows, all from one sample in a study of blood T cell repertoires in COVID-19. Some clones are missing from TCRdb's copy, which holds only in-frame ones; the method was immunoSEQ multiplex PCR. The sample lists approximately 240,000 clones; 70% to 90% were seen once. Sequencing was carried out using peripheral blood. The receptors originated from a woman aged 40 to 49 who had recovered from COVID-19. The CDR3 runs from the conserved cysteine through the conserved F or W. A D gene is named only where the DNA matches it firmly.

J,D,V,CDR3
TRBJ2-7,TRBD1,TRBV19,CASSIEGTGGSSAYEQYF
TRBJ2-1,TRBD2,TRBV5-4,CASETASGPYNEQFF
TRBJ2-5,TRBD1,TRBV19,CASSFGTGGQETQYF
TRBJ1-5,TRBD1,TRBV6-5,CASKGTAGDQPQHF
TRBJ1-1,NA,TRBV11-3,CASSLRGDTEAFF
TRBJ2-2,TRBD2,TRBV19,CASSIALAGAANTGELFF
TRBJ1-2,NA,TRBV4-3,CASSQDRAPGQERYTF
TRBJ1-4,TRBD1,TRBV29-1,CSVEGTGNEKLFF
TRBJ1-2,NA,TRBV19,CASREGTDYNYGYTF
TRBJ2-2,NA,TRBV7-9,CASSLSRTSGPGELFF
TRBJ2-3,TRBD2,TRBV2,CASRDGGSDTQYF
TRBJ1-5,NA,TRBV28,CASSLSAGSNQPQHF
TRBJ2-3,TRBD1,TRBV4-2,CASSQAIGQGGADTQYF
TRBJ1-5,NA,TRBV5-5,CASSPTWGGSDQPQHF
TRBJ1-3,TRBD1,TRBV7-9,CAGHAGGFVDTIYF
TRBJ2-2,TRBD2,TRBV3-1/TRBV3-2,CASSPSGRGNTGELFF
TRBJ1-2,NA,TRBV6-5,CASQDSNYGYTF
TRBJ2-1,TRBD2,TRBV6-2/TRBV6-3,CASSSAAQRGYNEQFF
TRBJ1-2,TRBD1,TRBV28,CASSPLGQGPTNYGYTF
TRBJ2-2,NA,TRBV7-2,CASSHSLQTGELFF
TRBJ1-6,NA,TRBV28,CASSHGGGGSPLHF
TRBJ2-5,TRBD2,TRBV5-1,CASSSVAGGETQYF
TRBJ2-5,NA,TRBV6-5,CASGLGGDRETQYF